This TCR beta chain originates from a study of T-cell reconstitution after alpha-beta-depleted transplantation in children. Unique molecular identifiers were incorporated when the TCRbeta library was constructed. TCRdb ran MiXCR on the PCR reads and lists one entry per CDR3 protein. The repertoire holds 200,000 to 300,000 distinct CDR3 sequences, around 11% seen once, with roughly 2.6% in the top ten. The germline CDR1 and CDR2 sequences are SGHTA and FQGNSA. This CDR3 region has 15 residues. The germline V and J ends were trimmed by 1 base and 0 bases, with 10 bases remaining between them. This clonotype was observed at least ten times.

The source was PBMCs from the stem cell graft donor, collected from the stem cell graft. The receptor comes from a human donor who donated a stem cell graft to a child with acute lymphoblastic leukemia. V gene TRBV7-2 combines with J gene TRBJ2-7; D unresolved. Written as DNA, the CDR3 is TGTGCCAGCAGCTTAGATGACTCCGCCTCCTACGAGCAGTACTTC. Its protein product is CASSLDDSASYEQYF.